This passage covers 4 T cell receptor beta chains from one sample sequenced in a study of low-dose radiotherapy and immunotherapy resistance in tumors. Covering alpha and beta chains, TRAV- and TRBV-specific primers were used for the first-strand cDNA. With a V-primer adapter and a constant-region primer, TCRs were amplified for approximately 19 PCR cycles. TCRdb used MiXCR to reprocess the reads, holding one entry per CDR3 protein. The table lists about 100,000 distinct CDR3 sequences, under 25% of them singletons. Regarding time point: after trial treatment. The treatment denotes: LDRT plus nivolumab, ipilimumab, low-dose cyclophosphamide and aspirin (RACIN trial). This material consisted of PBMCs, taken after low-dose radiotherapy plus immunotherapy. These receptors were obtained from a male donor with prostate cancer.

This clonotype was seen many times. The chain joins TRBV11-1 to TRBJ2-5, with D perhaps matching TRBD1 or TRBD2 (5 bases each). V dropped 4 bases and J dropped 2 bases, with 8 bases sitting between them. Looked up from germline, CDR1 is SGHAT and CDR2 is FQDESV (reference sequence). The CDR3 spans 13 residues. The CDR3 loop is CASSSGAQETQYF. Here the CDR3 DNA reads TGTGCCAGCAGCTCCGGGGCTCAAGAGACCCAGTACTTC.

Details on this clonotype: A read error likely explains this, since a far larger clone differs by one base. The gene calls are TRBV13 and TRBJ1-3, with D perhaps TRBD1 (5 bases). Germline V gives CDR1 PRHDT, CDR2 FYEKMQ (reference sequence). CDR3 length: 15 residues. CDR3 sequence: CVSSLTGYSGNTIYF. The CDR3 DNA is TGTGTCAGCAGCCTTACAGGTTACTCTGGAAACACCATATATTTT. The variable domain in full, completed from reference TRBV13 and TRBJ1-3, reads AAGVIQSPRHLIKEKRETATLKCYPIPRHDTVYWYQQGPGQDPQFLISFYEKMQSDKGSIPDRFSAQQFSDYHSELNMSSLELGDSALYFCVSSLTGYSGNTIYFGEGSWLTVV.

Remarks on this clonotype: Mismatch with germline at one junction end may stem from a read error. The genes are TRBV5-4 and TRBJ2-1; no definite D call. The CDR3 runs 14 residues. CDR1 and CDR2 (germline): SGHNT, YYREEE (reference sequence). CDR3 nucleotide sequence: TGTGCCATCAGCCGACCGAGCTCCTACAATGAGCAGTTCTTC. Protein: CAISRPSSYNEQFF.

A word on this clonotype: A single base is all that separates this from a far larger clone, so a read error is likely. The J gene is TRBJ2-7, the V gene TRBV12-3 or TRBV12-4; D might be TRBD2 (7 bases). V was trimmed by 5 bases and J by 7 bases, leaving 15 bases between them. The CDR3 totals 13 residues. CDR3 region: CASSGGGDNEQYF. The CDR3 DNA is TGTGCCAGCAGTGGGGGAGGGGACAATGAGCAGTACTTC.